The rows below give T cell receptor beta chains drawn from one sample of a study of T cell responses to AZD1222 COVID-19 vaccine. Produced via immunoSEQ multiplex PCR; TCRdb's table is partial and in-frame only. The sample lists fewer than 110,000 clones; about 86% were seen once. Sequenced material: peripheral blood, taken on day 0 of AZD1222 vaccination. These receptors were taken from an adult in good health. Both conserved end residues are part of each CDR3. The order of the fields is J gene, D gene, V gene, clone size, CDR3 DNA, CDR3 protein. The D gene is left open where the match is weak. Not all rows give a size; the values are once, few, many and, for expanded clones, a class.

j_gene: TRBJ2-1; d_gene: NA; v_gene: TRBV30; abundance: NA; CDR3nt: TGTGCCTGGATCCTCCAGACGTCCCGGCTATCGAACTCCTACAATGAGCAGTTCTTC; CDR3aa: CAWILQTSRLSNSYNEQFF
j_gene: TRBJ1-5; d_gene: NA; v_gene: TRBV28; abundance: NA; CDR3nt: TGTGCCAGTATAGGGCCAGCGCTGCGAAGGCCCCAGCATTTT; CDR3aa: CASIGPALRRPQHF
j_gene: TRBJ1-2; d_gene: TRBD1; v_gene: TRBV27; abundance: once; CDR3nt: TGTGCCAGCGGGACGAGGGCGGGACAGCTAAACTATGGCTACACCTTC; CDR3aa: CASGTRAGQLNYGYTF
j_gene: TRBJ2-1; d_gene: NA; v_gene: TRBV7-3; abundance: NA; CDR3nt: TGTGCCAGCAGCTCCACAGGGAGCTCCTACAATGAGCAGTTCTTC; CDR3aa: CASSSTGSSYNEQFF
j_gene: TRBJ1-5; d_gene: NA; v_gene: TRBV12-3/TRBV12-4; abundance: NA; CDR3nt: TGTGCCAGCAGTCTAAATCAAAATCAGCCCCAGCATTTT; CDR3aa: CASSLNQNQPQHF
j_gene: TRBJ1-4; d_gene: NA; v_gene: TRBV6-2/TRBV6-3; abundance: NA; CDR3nt: TGTGCCAGCAGTCTCGCGGGAGGTGGTGAAAAACTGTTTTTT; CDR3aa: CASSLAGGGEKLFF
j_gene: TRBJ2-7; d_gene: NA; v_gene: TRBV4-3; abundance: NA; CDR3nt: TGCGCCAGCAGCCAAGGGTCAGGGGCCTACGAGCAGTACTTC; CDR3aa: CASSQGSGAYEQYF
j_gene: TRBJ2-1; d_gene: TRBD2; v_gene: TRBV5-1; abundance: NA; CDR3nt: TGCGCCAGCAGCTTGGAGGGACTAGCGGGCTACAATGAGCAGTTCTTC; CDR3aa: CASSLEGLAGYNEQFF
j_gene: TRBJ2-7; d_gene: NA; v_gene: TRBV28; abundance: NA; CDR3nt: TGTGCCAGCAGTTTAGGCGGCAGTCCCTACGAGCAGTACTTC; CDR3aa: CASSLGGSPYEQYF
j_gene: TRBJ2-7; d_gene: NA; v_gene: TRBV28; abundance: NA; CDR3nt: TGTGCCAGCAGTAGTGGACCAACCCGCTACGAGCAGTACTTC; CDR3aa: CASSSGPTRYEQYF
j_gene: TRBJ2-1; d_gene: TRBD1; v_gene: TRBV5-5; abundance: NA; CDR3nt: TGTGCCAGCACCCCATTCCCAGGGGGTTACAATGAGCAGTTCTTC; CDR3aa: CASTPFPGGYNEQFF
j_gene: TRBJ2-5; d_gene: TRBD1; v_gene: TRBV29-1; abundance: NA; CDR3nt: TGCAGCGTTGAAGGTTCGACAGGGTACCAAGAGACCCAGTACTTC; CDR3aa: CSVEGSTGYQETQYF
j_gene: TRBJ1-6; d_gene: TRBD1; v_gene: TRBV4-2; abundance: NA; CDR3nt: TGTGCCAGCAGCCAAGAACAGGGGTCTAATTCACCCCTCCACTTT; CDR3aa: CASSQEQGSNSPLHF
j_gene: TRBJ2-7; d_gene: NA; v_gene: TRBV7-9; abundance: few; CDR3nt: TGTGCCAGCAGCTTTAGCGTAAGTTCCTACGAGCAGTACTTC; CDR3aa: CASSFSVSSYEQYF
j_gene: TRBJ1-2; d_gene: NA; v_gene: TRBV28; abundance: NA; CDR3nt: TGTGCCAGCAGTTTCAGTCCCTATGGCTACACCTTC; CDR3aa: CASSFSPYGYTF
j_gene: TRBJ2-7; d_gene: TRBD1; v_gene: TRBV30; abundance: NA; CDR3nt: TGTGCCTGGAGGCCGGGCCCAGGGGGCGAGCAGTACTTC; CDR3aa: CAWRPGPGGEQYF
j_gene: TRBJ2-3; d_gene: NA; v_gene: TRBV4-3; abundance: NA; CDR3nt: TGCGCCAGCAGCGCCCGGTGGCGGGAACGGGCAGATACGCAGTATTTT; CDR3aa: CASSARWRERADTQYF
j_gene: TRBJ2-7; d_gene: NA; v_gene: TRBV11-2; abundance: NA; CDR3nt: TGTGCCAGCAGCTTAGACCCGCAGGGTAGCTACGAGCAGTACTTC; CDR3aa: CASSLDPQGSYEQYF
j_gene: TRBJ2-5; d_gene: NA; v_gene: TRBV27; abundance: NA; CDR3nt: TGTGCCAGCAGTTTACCCGGGCAAGAGACCCAGTACTTC; CDR3aa: CASSLPGQETQYF
j_gene: TRBJ2-7; d_gene: TRBD1; v_gene: TRBV9; abundance: NA; CDR3nt: TGTGCCAGCAGTCCGGGACAGGGGAACGAGCAGTACTTC; CDR3aa: CASSPGQGNEQYF
j_gene: TRBJ2-3; d_gene: NA; v_gene: TRBV2; abundance: NA; CDR3nt: TGTGCCAGCATCGGGGCCACAGATACGCAGTATTTT; CDR3aa: CASIGATDTQYF
j_gene: TRBJ2-5; d_gene: TRBD1; v_gene: TRBV7-2; abundance: NA; CDR3nt: TGTGCCAGCAGCACGTATCCCAGGGGGCCCGGGGAGACCCAGTACTTC; CDR3aa: CASSTYPRGPGETQYF